These 10 T cell receptor beta chains originate from one sample sequenced in a study of T cell responses to AZD1222 COVID-19 vaccine. The method was immunoSEQ multiplex PCR; TCRdb's version includes in-frame clones alone and lacks a portion of them. Of roughly 180,000 clones in the sample, 85% to 90% were seen once. The sequencing here drew on peripheral blood, taken on day 0 of AZD1222 vaccination. The receptors were gathered from an adult in good health.

The V gene is TRBV5-8, the J gene TRBJ1-4; the D is unclear. The CDR3 runs 16 residues. V was clipped by 4 bases and J by 3 bases, with 16 bases between them. Germline values: CDR1 SGHTS, CDR2 YDEGEE. For the CDR3, the DNA is TGTGCCAGCAGCAGACCCACAACCGGGTCTAATGAAAAACTGTTTTTT. Encoded protein: CASSRPTTGSNEKLFF. The whole variable domain, remainder taken from reference TRBV5-8 and TRBJ1-4, is EAGVTQSPTHLIKTRGQQATLRCSPISGHTSVYWYQQALGLGLQFLLWYDEGEERNRGNFPPRFSGRQFPNYSSELNVNALELEDSALYLCASSRPTTGSNEKLFFGSGTQLSVL.

This chain uses TRBV5-5 with TRBJ1-1; TRBD1 might be the D (6 bases). Germline-derived CDR1 and CDR2 are SGHKS and YYEKEE (reference sequence). With 4 bases removed from V and 2 bases from J, the gap between germline ends came to 15 bases. The CDR3 sequence is 15 residues long. The CDR3 DNA is TGTGCCAGCAGCCTCAATCTGGACAGTAACACTGAAGCTTTCTTT. This codes for CASSLNLDSNTEAFF.

The V call is TRBV11-3, the J call TRBJ2-2; TRBD2 aligns across 7 bases. In germline, CDR1 is SGHNT, CDR2 YENEEA. CDR3 length: 15 amino acids. V lost 3 bases to trimming and J lost 1 base; unmatched junction nucleotides: 2. The CDR3 sequence: CASSFGGGNTGELFF. The CDR3 DNA follows: TGTGCCAGCAGCTTTGGCGGGGGGAACACCGGGGAGCTGTTTTTT.

The V gene is TRBV5-6, the J gene TRBJ1-1; 9 nucleotides align to TRBD1. The germline CDR1 and CDR2 sequences are SGHDT and YYEEEE. The CDR3 runs 15 residues. The V gene end was trimmed by 3 bases and the J gene end by 6 bases; junction bases not matched to a gene: 9. The CDR3 is CASSSDRGPGAEAFF. DNA for the CDR3: TGTGCCAGCAGCTCGGACAGGGGCCCCGGGGCTGAAGCTTTCTTT.

This sequence joins TRBV5-8 and TRBJ2-4, with D perhaps TRBD2 (5 bases). The CDR3 loop spans 15 amino acids. Germline V gives CDR1 SGHTS, CDR2 YDEGEE. Between the trimmed V and J ends, which lost 4 bases and 0 bases, there was a span of 11 bases. The chain's CDR3 is CASSPRGLAKNIQYF. For the CDR3, the DNA is TGTGCCAGCAGCCCGAGAGGACTAGCCAAAAACATTCAGTACTTC.

This sequence joins TRBV7-6 and TRBJ2-5; D may be TRBD2 (6 bases). The V gene's germline CDR1 is SGHVS and CDR2 FNYEAQ. This CDR3 is built from 18 residues. Trimming removed 1 base from V and 0 bases from J, with 18 bases in between. The CDR3 reads CASSLGLQGGWYQETQYF. The CDR3 DNA reads as TGTGCCAGCAGCTTAGGGTTGCAGGGAGGTTGGTACCAAGAGACCCAGTACTTC.

The chain has TRBV7-9 and TRBJ1-6, with D unclear. With 3 bases removed from V and 0 bases from J, the gap between germline ends came to 12 bases. Germline V gene lookup returns CDR1 SEHNR and CDR2 FQNEAQ (reference sequence). The CDR3 is 17 residues long. The CDR3 nucleotides are TGTGCCAGCAGCTTCGATGGACGGAGCTCCTATAATTCACCCCTCCACTTT. Its protein product is CASSFDGRSSYNSPLHF.

This CDR3 reads CASTTGNEQFF. CDR3 DNA sequence: TGTGCCAGCACCACCGGCAATGAGCAGTTCTTC. The chain recombines TRBV5-4 with TRBJ2-1, with unresolved D. V shed 6 bases and J shed 6 bases, with 7 bases lying between them. Per germline, CDR1 SGHNT and CDR2 YYREEE (reference sequence). This CDR3 is built from 11 residues.

Note on this clone: The sample carries other DNA sequences with the same CDR3. The chain couples TRBV6-5 to TRBJ2-7; unclear D gene. CDR1 is MNHEY and CDR2 is SVGAGI in the germline V gene. V lost 0 bases, J lost 2 bases, and 8 bases lay in between. This CDR3 has 14 amino acids. CDR3 in DNA: TGTGCCAGCAGTTACTCGTACCTTCCCTACGAGCAGTACTTC. Protein: CASSYSYLPYEQYF.

The rearrangement uses TRBV19 and TRBJ1-3; the D is unclear. V lost 5 bases and J lost 2, with 19 bases in between. This CDR3 is 17 amino acids long. Germline V gene sequence: CDR1 LNHDA, CDR2 SQIVND (reference sequence). The CDR3 reads CASSPVWRARPGNTIYF. The CDR3, as DNA: TGTGCCAGTAGTCCCGTTTGGAGGGCGCGGCCTGGAAACACCATATATTTT.